Here is one T cell receptor (beta chain) with its context. Authors' data handling: By means of reference gene primer amplification, nucleated cell counts were estimated. Profiled with immunoSEQ multiplex PCR; TCRdb holds only in-frame clones, not every one. The D gene and trimming were derived from the DNA, and the V and J assignments and clone size from that table. The sample lists 53,000 or so clones; over 90% were seen once. This entry comes from a study of blood T cell repertoires in COVID-19. The CDR3 has 16 residues. In germline, CDR1 is MNHEY, CDR2 SMNVEV (reference sequence). V was clipped by 6 bases and J by 7 bases; unmatched bases: 13.

Sequenced: peripheral blood. This chain uses TRBV27 with TRBJ1-5; 9 positions match TRBD1. This sequence originates from a human donor in a cohort sampled during active COVID-19. CDR3 sequence reads: CASSPRHRDRDQPQHF. The CDR3 region has the DNA TGTGCCAGCAGCCCACGTCACCGGGACAGGGACCAGCCCCAGCATTTT.